The source of this T cell receptor (beta chain) is a study of cytomegalovirus exposure and HLA in healthy donors. Whole-study results and caveats: Other equally common chains were less clonally expanded than HLA-associated TCR beta chains, a later analysis showed.

A word on this clone: Antigen unknown.

This CDR3 contains 13 residues. Germline V gives CDR1 SEHNR, CDR2 FQNEAQ (reference sequence). V lost 3 bases, J lost 4 bases, and 9 bases lay in between. PCR used 60 Vbeta primers and 13 Jbeta primers. The method was immunoSEQ multiplex PCR; TCRdb's version includes in-frame clones alone and lacks a portion of them. The sample records approximately 140,000 clones, 79% being singletons. The specimen was PBMCs. This receptor was taken from a woman aged 40 to 55 in good health and CMV-seropositive. The chain uses TRBV7-9 and TRBJ1-2, with D possibly TRBD1 on 5 matching bases. The CDR3 DNA is TGTGCCAGCAGCTTTTCGACAGTCTATGGCTACACCTTC. Its protein is CASSFSTVYGYTF.